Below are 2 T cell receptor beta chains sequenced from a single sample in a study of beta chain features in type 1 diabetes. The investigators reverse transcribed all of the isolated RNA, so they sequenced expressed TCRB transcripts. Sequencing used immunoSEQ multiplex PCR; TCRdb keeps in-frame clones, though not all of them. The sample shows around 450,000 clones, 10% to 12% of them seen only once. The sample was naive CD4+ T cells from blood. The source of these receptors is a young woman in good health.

In nucleotides, the CDR3 is TGTGCCAGCAGTGCCGGGCGGTTTTACAGCTACGAGCAGTACGTC. It codes for CASSAGRFYSYEQYV. V gene TRBV2 combines with J gene TRBJ2-7; D call uncertain. Deletions cut 4 bases from V and 3 bases from J, with 16 bases between. Germline V gene sequence: CDR1 SNHLY, CDR2 FYNNEI. CDR3 size: 15 residues.

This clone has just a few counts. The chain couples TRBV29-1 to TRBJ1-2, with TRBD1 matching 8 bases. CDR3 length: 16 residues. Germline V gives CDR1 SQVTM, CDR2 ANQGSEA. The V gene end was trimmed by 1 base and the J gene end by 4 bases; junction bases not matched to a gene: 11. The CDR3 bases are TGCAGCGTTGAAGCCAAAACAGGGGGAGTGCGCTATGGCTACACCTTC. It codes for CSVEAKTGGVRYGYTF. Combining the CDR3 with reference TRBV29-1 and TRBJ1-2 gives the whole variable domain SAVISQKPSRDICQRGTSLTIQCQVDSQVTMMFWYRQQPGQSLTLIATANQGSEATYESGFVIDKFPISRPNLTFSTLTVSNMSPEDSSIYLCSVEAKTGGVRYGYTFGSGTRLTVV.